Listed below are T cell receptor beta chains from one sample, sequenced in a study of T-cell reconstitution after alpha-beta-depleted transplantation in children. TCRdb ran MiXCR on the PCR reads and lists one entry per CDR3 protein. Counted here are about a million distinct CDR3 sequences, less than 30% occurring once; the ten biggest clones make up roughly 28%. Material: PBMCs, mostly from graft donor cells, obtained 360 days after TCRalphabeta/CD19-depleted stem cell transplant. These receptors were collected from a boy in the first two years of life who had a stem cell transplant for SCID, so the T cells may come from the graft donor. The conserved cysteine and the conserved F or W are not part of the CDR3 here.

V,J,CDR3
TRBV6-1,TRBJ2-1,ASSPGAPSSYNEQF
TRBV5-1,TRBJ2-2,ASSLVGAGTGELF
TRBV12-3/TRBV12-4,TRBJ1-3,ASRNRDPGNTIY
TRBV29-1,TRBJ2-7,SLTSGGEQY
TRBV20-1,TRBJ1-2,SATGSPNYGYT
TRBV19,TRBJ2-1,ASSIRADSYNEQF
TRBV3-1,TRBJ2-4,ASSQSWVENIQY
TRBV4-2,TRBJ1-2,ASSRYGANYGYT
TRBV7-3,TRBJ1-1,ASSRAGRTEAF
TRBV12-3/TRBV12-4,TRBJ1-4,ASSFGQVLNEKLF
TRBV20-1,TRBJ2-1,SARDLGPWGAGGSYNEQF
TRBV6-1,TRBJ2-3,ASSRGGAPDTQY
TRBV6-2/TRBV6-3,TRBJ2-7,ASSEDRVTYEQY